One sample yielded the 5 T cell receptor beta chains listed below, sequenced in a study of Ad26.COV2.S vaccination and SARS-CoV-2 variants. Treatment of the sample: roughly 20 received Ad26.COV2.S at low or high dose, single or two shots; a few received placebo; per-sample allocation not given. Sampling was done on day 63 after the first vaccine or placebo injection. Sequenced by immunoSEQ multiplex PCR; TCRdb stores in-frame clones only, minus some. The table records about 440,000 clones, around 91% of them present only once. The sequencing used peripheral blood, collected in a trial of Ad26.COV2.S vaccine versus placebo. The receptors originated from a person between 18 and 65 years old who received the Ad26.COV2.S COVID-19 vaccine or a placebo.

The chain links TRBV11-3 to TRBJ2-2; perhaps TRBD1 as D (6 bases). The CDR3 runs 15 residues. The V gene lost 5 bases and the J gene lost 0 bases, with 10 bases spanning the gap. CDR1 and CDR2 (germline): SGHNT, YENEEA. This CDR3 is CASSRRTANTGELFF. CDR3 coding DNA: TGTGCCAGCAGCCGCCGGACAGCGAACACCGGGGAGCTGTTTTTT.

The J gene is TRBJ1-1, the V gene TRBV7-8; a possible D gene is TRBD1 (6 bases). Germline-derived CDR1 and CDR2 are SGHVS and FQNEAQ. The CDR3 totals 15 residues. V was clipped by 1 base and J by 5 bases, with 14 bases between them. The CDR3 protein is CASSLVLRGETEAFF. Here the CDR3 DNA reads TGTGCCAGCAGCTTAGTTTTAAGGGGGGAAACTGAAGCTTTCTTT.

The CDR3 is CASSAPTSYYEQYF. In nucleotides, the CDR3 is TGTGCCAGCAGTGCCCCGACTAGCTACTACGAGCAGTACTTC. The rearrangement uses TRBV6-2 or TRBV6-3 and TRBJ2-7, with 7 nucleotides matching TRBD2. The length of the CDR3 is 14 residues. V trimming: 5 bases; J trimming: 3 bases; junction bases outside the gene matches: 7. Germline V gene data show CDR1 as MNHEY and CDR2 as SVGEGT.

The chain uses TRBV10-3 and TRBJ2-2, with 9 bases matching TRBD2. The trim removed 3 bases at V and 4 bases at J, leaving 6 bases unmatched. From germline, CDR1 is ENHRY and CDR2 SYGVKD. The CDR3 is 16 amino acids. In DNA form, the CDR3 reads TGTGCCATCAGTGATGTAGCGGGAGATCGCACCGGGGAGCTGTTTTTT. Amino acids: CAISDVAGDRTGELFF.

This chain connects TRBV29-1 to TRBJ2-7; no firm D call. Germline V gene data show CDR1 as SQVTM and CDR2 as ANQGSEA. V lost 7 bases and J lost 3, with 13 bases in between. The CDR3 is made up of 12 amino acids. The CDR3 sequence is CSAAADLYEQYF. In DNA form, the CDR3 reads TGCAGCGCGGCCGCCGATCTCTACGAGCAGTACTTC.